This T cell receptor beta chain was captured in a study of human versus mouse CDR3 diversity and MHC coevolution (dated by TCRdb to between 2016 and 2019). At the level of the whole study: The immunoSEQ assay was reported to detect one in 200,000 T cells and to minimize multiplex PCR amplification bias. Across the mouse and human samples, each sample yielded between 0.6 x 10^7 and 1.6 x 10^7 valid reads. Repertoires of human naive CD4 T cells were used as a reference for TCR selection on multiple MHC II alleles and were compared against human-TCR-locus transgenic mice carrying single MHC II. Three healthy volunteer blood donors made up the human cohort, with one aged 30 to 40, one aged 40 to 50 and one aged 60 to 70 at collection.

CDR3 length: 16 amino acids, cysteine to phenylalanine. CDR3 DNA only is kept here, 48 bases in frame from base 1. Relative to germline, V is missing 3 bases and J is missing 7 bases, with 10 bases of the junction outside any gene match. Reading the germline V gene (reference sequence) gives CDR1 MNHEY and CDR2 SMNVEV. The QIAGEN blood and tissue kit was used to extract genomic DNA from sorted cells, and the DNA was quantified on a NanoDrop 1000. Using multiplex PCR of genomic DNA, the immunoSEQ platform deep sequenced and quantified the TCR alpha and beta chains. The original pipeline was this. TCR sequences were annotated using IMGT gene and region definitions. As a stand-in for the preselection repertoire, out-of-frame rearrangements were used and set against in-frame clonotypes. The iCHAO1 estimator provided with the immunoSEQ platform was used to estimate repertoire size. A Gini index, which is based on the Lorenz curve, was applied to in-frame amino acid clonotypes to measure clonal inequality. The intersect function of the R package tcR was used to count shared clonotypes, and the Jaccard index was used to score similarity. Frequencies of V, J and V-J usage were subjected to principal component analysis with the R prcomp function, without normalization. TCRdb obtained this table from immuneACCESS and retained in-frame rearrangements with V and J assigned. These tables miss some clones; where compared with another copy, unresolved V genes account for less than half of the shortfall, and the remainder is unexplained. V and J calls plus clone size are reproduced from that table; the DNA served to infer D and trimming. Recorded for this sample are 75,000 to 90,000 clones; roughly 95% of them occurred a single time. The top ten clonotypes cover more than 1.1% of the sample.

What the work shows at the level of the full study, not this receptor alone: Among all the groups compared, the lowest clonal inequality scores came from most of the three human donors. iCHAO1 estimates gave humans the largest TCR beta repertoire, around 1.5 million clonotypes, attributed likely to selection by multiple MHC II molecules. On average, humans had more CDR3 deletions and insertions than mice did, pointing to greater exonuclease and TdT activity. Because human T cells were selected on more than five MHC II alleles, repertoire diversity in humans and mice was not considered directly comparable.

Points on this clone: Its antigen target is currently unknown. The sample holds no much larger clone one base away, and base qualities are not on file.

Fluorescence-activated cell sorting was used to pull naive CD4 T cells, meaning cells that were CD45RO-negative and CD62L-positive, out of the PBMCs. From each donor, 40 to 55 ml of fresh peripheral blood was taken, and Ficoll density centrifugation was then used to isolate PBMCs. Cell sorting was carried out on a FACSAria III instrument, and a purity above 90% was achieved for all samples. The rearranged chain carries TRBV27 and TRBJ2-1; 9 central bases correspond to TRBD1. The TCR comes from a person aged 25-75 years in good health. Sample: naive CD4+ T cells from blood. What this sample's cell subset or site label stands for: CD45RO-negative CD62L-positive naive CD4 T cells. At the DNA level, the sequence is TGTGCCAGCAGTTTGGTCGGACAGGGGATTGGAAATGAGCAGTTCTTC. Translated, this is CASSLVGQGIGNEQFF.